Reported below is one T cell receptor beta chain. CDR1 and CDR2 (germline): SNHLY, FYNNEI. The V gene lost 2 bases and the J gene lost 7 bases, with 12 bases spanning the gap. The CDR3 spans 15 residues. These data belong to a study of blood T cell repertoires in COVID-19. Libraries were prepared by immunoSEQ multiplex PCR; TCRdb keeps only in-frame clonotypes and omits some of them. The sample holds roughly 73,000 clones, approximately 90% seen once. Sequencing was performed on peripheral blood. The V call is TRBV2, the J call TRBJ1-6, with D tentatively TRBD1 (6 bases). This clonotype was sampled from a man between 65 and 79 years old with active COVID-19. The CDR3 here is CASSERGAENSPLHF. The DNA for the CDR3 is TGTGCCAGCAGTGAACGGGGGGCAGAAAATTCACCCCTCCACTTT.